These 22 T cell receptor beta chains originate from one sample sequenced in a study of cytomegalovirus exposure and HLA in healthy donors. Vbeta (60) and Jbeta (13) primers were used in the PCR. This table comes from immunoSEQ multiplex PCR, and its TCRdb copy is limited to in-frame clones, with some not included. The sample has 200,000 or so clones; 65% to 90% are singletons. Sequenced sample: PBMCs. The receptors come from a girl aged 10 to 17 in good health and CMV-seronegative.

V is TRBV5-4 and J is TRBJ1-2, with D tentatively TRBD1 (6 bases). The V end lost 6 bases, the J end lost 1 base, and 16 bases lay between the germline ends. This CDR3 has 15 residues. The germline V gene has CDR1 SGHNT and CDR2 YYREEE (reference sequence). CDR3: CASIRRGGSNYGYTF. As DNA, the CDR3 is TGTGCCAGCATCCGAAGAGGGGGTAGTAACTATGGCTACACCTTC.

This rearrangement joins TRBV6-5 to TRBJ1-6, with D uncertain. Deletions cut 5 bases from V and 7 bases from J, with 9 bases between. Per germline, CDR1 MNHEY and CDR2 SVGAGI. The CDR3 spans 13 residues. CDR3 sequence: CASSPRENSPLHF. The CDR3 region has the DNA TGTGCCAGCAGTCCGCGAGAAAATTCACCCCTCCACTTT.

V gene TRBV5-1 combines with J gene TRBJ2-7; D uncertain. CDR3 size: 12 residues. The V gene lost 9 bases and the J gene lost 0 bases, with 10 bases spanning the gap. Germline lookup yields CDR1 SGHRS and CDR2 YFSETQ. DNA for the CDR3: TGCGCCATCGTGACTTTCTCCTACGAGCAGTACTTC. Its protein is CAIVTFSYEQYF.

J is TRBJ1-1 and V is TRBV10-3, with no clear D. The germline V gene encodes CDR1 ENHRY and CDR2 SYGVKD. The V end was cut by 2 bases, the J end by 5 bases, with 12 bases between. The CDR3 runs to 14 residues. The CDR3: CAISETSPWTEAFF. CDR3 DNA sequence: TGTGCCATCAGTGAGACTTCTCCGTGGACTGAAGCTTTCTTT.

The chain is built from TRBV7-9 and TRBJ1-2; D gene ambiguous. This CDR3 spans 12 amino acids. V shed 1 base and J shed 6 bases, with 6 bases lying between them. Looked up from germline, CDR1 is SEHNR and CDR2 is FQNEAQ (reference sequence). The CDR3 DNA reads TGTGCCAGCAGCTTAGATTCCGATGGCTACACCTTC. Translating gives CASSLDSDGYTF. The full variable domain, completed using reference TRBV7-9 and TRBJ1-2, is DTGVSQNPRHKITKRGQNVTFRCDPISEHNRLYWYRQTLGQGPEFLTYFQNEAQLEKSRLLSDRFSAERPKGSFSTLEIQRTEQGDSAMYLCASSLDSDGYTFGSGTRLTVV.

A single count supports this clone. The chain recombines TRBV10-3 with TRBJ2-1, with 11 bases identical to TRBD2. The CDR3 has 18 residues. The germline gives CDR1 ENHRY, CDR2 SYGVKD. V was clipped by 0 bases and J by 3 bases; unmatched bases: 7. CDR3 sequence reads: CAISESSSGRASYNEQFF. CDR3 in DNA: TGTGCCATCAGTGAGTCGAGTAGCGGGAGGGCTAGCTACAATGAGCAGTTCTTC.

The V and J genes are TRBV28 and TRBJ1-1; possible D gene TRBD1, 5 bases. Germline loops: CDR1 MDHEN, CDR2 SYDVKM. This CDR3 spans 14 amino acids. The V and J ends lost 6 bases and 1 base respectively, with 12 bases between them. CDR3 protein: CASRGGPGNTEAFF. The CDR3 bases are TGTGCCAGCAGGGGGGGTCCCGGGAACACTGAAGCTTTCTTT.

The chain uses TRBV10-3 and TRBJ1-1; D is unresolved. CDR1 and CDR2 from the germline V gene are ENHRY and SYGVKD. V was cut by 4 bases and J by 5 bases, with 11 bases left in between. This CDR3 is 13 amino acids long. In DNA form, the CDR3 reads TGTGCCATCAGTGGTTCTGGCGGAACTGAAGCTTTCTTT. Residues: CAISGSGGTEAFF.

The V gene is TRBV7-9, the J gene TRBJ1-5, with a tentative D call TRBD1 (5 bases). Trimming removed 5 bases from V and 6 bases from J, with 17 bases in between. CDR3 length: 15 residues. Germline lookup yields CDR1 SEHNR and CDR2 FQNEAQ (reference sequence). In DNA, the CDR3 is TGTGCCAGCAGCACAGGAAAAGCTACGGGTCAGCCCCAGCATTTT. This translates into CASSTGKATGQPQHF.

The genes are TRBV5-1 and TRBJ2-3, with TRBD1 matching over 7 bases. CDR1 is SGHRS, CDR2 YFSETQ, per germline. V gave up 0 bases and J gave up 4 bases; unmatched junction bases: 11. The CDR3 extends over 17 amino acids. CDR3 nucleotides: TGCGCCAGCAGCTTGGCCAGACAGGGTAAAGGAGCAGATACGCAGTATTTT. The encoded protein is CASSLARQGKGADTQYF.

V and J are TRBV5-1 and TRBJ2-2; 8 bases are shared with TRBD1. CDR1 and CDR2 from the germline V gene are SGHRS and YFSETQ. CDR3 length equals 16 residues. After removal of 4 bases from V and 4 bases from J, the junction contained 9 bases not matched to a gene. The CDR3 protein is CASSQSPTGATGELFF. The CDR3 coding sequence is TGCGCCAGCAGCCAATCCCCGACAGGGGCCACCGGGGAGCTGTTTTTT.

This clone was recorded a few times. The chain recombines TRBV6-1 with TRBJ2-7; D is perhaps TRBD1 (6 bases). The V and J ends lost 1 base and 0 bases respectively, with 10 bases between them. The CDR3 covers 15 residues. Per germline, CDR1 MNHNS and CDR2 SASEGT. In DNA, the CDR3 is TGTGCCAGCAGTGAAGAAAAAGGGGGCTCCTACGAGCAGTACTTC. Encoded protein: CASSEEKGGSYEQYF.

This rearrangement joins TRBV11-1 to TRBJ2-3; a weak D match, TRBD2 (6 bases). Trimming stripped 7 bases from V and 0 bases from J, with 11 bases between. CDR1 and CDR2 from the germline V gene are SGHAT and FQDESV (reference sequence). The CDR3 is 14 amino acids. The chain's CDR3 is CASTLGRSTDTQYF. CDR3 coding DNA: TGTGCCAGCACCTTGGGGAGGAGCACAGATACGCAGTATTTT.

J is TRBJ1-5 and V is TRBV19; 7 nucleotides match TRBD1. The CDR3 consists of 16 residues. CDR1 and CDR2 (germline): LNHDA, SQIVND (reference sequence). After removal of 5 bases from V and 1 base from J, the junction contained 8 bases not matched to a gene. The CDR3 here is CASSVQQGRSNQPQHF. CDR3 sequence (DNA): TGTGCCAGTAGTGTACAACAGGGGCGAAGCAATCAGCCCCAGCATTTT.

The chain's CDR3 is CASSREASGSINEQFF. DNA of the CDR3: TGCGCCAGCAGCCGCGAGGCTAGCGGGAGTATTAATGAGCAGTTCTTC. V usage is TRBV4-1 and J usage is TRBJ2-1, with 10 positions matching TRBD2. The CDR3 is made up of 16 amino acids. Trimming cost V 4 bases and J 7 bases; bases outside gene matches: 10. Germline lookup yields CDR1 MGHRA and CDR2 YSYEKL.

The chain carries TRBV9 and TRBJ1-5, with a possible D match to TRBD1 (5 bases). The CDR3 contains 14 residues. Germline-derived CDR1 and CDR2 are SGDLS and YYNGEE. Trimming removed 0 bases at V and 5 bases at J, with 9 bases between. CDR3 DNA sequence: TGTGCCAGCAGCGTAGGGTCAGGGTATCAGCCCCAGCATTTT. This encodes CASSVGSGYQPQHF.

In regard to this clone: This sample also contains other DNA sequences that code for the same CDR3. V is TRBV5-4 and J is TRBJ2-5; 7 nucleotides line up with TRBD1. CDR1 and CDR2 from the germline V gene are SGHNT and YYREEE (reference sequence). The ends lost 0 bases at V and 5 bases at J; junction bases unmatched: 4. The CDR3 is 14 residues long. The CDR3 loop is CASSLDRGRETQYF. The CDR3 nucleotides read TGTGCCAGCAGCTTGGACAGGGGTCGGGAGACCCAGTACTTC.

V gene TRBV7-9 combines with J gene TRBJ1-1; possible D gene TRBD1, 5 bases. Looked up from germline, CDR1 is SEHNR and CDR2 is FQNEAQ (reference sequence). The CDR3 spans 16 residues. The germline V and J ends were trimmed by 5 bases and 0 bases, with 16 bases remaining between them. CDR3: CASSPWWGEVNTEAFF. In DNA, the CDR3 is TGTGCCAGCAGCCCGTGGTGGGGGGAGGTGAACACTGAAGCTTTCTTT.

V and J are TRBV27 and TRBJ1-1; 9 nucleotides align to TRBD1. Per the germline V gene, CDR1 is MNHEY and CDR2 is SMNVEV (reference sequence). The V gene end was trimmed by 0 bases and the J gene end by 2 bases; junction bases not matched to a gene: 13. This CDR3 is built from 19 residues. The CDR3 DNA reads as TGTGCCAGCAGTTTATCGCACAGGGGGCAAGTCTGGGGTAACACTGAAGCTTTCTTT. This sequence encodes CASSLSHRGQVWGNTEAFF.

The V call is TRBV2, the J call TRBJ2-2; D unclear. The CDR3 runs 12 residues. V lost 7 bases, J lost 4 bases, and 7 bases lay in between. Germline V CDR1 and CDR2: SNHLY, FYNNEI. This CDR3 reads CASMFLTGELFF. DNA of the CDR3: TGTGCCAGCATGTTCCTCACCGGGGAGCTGTTTTTT. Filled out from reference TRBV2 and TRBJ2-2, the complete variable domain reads EPEVTQTPSHQVTQMGQEVILRCVPISNHLYFYWYRQILGQKVEFLVSFYNNEISEKSEIFDDQFSVERPDGSNFTLKIRSTKLEDSAMYFCASMFLTGELFFGEGSRLTVL.

The CDR3 nucleotides are TGCAGTGCTGTCAGGTTCGAGACCCAGTACTTC. This sequence encodes CSAVRFETQYF. This rearrangement joins TRBV20-1 to TRBJ2-5; the D is unclear. The CDR3 extends over 11 amino acids. Germline CDR1 reads DFQATT; CDR2 reads SNEGSKA (reference sequence). The V end was cut by 5 bases, the J end by 5 bases, with 9 bases between.

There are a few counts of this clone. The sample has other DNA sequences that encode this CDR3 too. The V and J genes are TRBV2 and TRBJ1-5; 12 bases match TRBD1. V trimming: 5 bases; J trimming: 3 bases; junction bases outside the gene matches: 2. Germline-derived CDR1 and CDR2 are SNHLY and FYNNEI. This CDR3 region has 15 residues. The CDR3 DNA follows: TGTGCCAGCAGTCGGGACAGGGGGCTCAATCAGCCCCAGCATTTT. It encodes CASSRDRGLNQPQHF.